This record looks at one TCR beta chain sequence and its context. The record originates from a study of OX40 agonist ivuxolimab in advanced cancers. Method: immunoSEQ multiplex PCR; TCRdb's copy keeps in-frame clones and lacks some. The sample includes tens of thousands of clones, more than 75% seen only once; the top ten take roughly 0.22%. This clonotype originated in an adult with an advanced solid tumor such as melanoma, head and neck, liver or kidney cancer. The material was CD4+ or CD8+ T cells sorted from blood, obtained in a trial of the OX40 agonist ivuxolimab.

CDR3 sequence reads: CASSPRGLAETGANVLTF. CDR3 sequence (DNA): TGTGCCAGCAGTCCAAGGGGATTAGCGGAGACTGGGGCCAACGTCCTGACTTTC. This rearrangement joins TRBV7-2 to TRBJ2-6; a possible D gene is TRBD2 (6 bases). The length of the CDR3 is 18 residues. CDR1 is SGHTA and CDR2 is FQGNSA in the germline V gene. Trimming stripped 6 bases from V and 2 bases from J, with 20 bases between. The whole variable domain, remainder taken from reference TRBV7-2 and TRBJ2-6, is GAGVSQSPSNKVTEKGKDVELRCDPISGHTALYWYRQSLGQGLEFLIYFQGNSAPDKSGLPSDRFSAERTGGSVSTLTIQRTQQEDSAVYLCASSPRGLAETGANVLTFGAGSRLTVL.